Listed below are T cell receptor beta chains from one sample, sequenced in a study of T-cell memory formation after mild COVID-19. TCRdb recomputed calls from the 5' RACE reads with MiXCR, one row per CDR3 protein. This table has around 450,000 distinct CDR3 sequences, roughly 20% appearing once. Sample: PBMCs or a T cell subset sorted from them (not recorded which). The source of these receptors is an adult woman who had mild COVID-19 (a few samples of this study predate the infection). Cell type and time point are not known. CDR3s include the opening cysteine and the closing phenylalanine or tryptophan. The D gene is left open where the match is weak. Clone size is not always given. Where it is, it says once, few, many or a class for expanded clones.

D	J	size	V	DNA	CDR3
TRBD2	TRBJ2-1	.	TRBV6-6	TGTGCCAGCAGTTACTCCGGGACTAGCGACAATGAGCAGTTCTTC	CASSYSGTSDNEQFF
TRBD2	TRBJ2-3	.	TRBV20-1	TGCAGTGCTAGAGCACTAGCGGGGGTGAGGCAGTATTTT	CSARALAGVRQYF
TRBD1	TRBJ2-3	.	TRBV4-1	TGCGCCAGCAGCCAAGGTGACAGGGGAGATACGCAGTATTTT	CASSQGDRGDTQYF
TRBD1	TRBJ1-2	.	TRBV7-9	TGTGCCAGCAGCTTAGAGACAGGGGACGGCTATGGCTACACCTTC	CASSLETGDGYGYTF
.	TRBJ2-6	.	TRBV27	TGTGCCAGCAGTTTATCCTACAGCTCTGGGGCCAACGTCCTGACTTTC	CASSLSYSSGANVLTF
TRBD2	TRBJ2-1	few	TRBV7-9	TGTGCCAGCAGCCCCCCGAGGGGAGGGGTCTCCTACAATGAGCAGTTCTTC	CASSPPRGGVSYNEQFF
.	TRBJ2-1	.	TRBV12-3/TRBV12-4	TGTGCCAGCAGTTTAAACACCGCGGGTGAGCAGTTCTTC	CASSLNTAGEQFF
.	TRBJ2-1	.	TRBV9	TGTGCCAGCAGCGTAGATCTCGGGCGTTACAATGAGCAGTTCTTC	CASSVDLGRYNEQFF
.	TRBJ2-3	few	TRBV12-3/TRBV12-4	TGTGCCAGCAGTTTAGGAGGGACCACAGATACGCAGTATTTT	CASSLGGTTDTQYF
TRBD1	TRBJ1-5	few	TRBV12-3/TRBV12-4	TGTGCCAGCAGTTCAGACCCACAGGGGCAGCCCCAGCATTTT	CASSSDPQGQPQHF
.	TRBJ2-1	few	TRBV6-2/TRBV6-3	TGTGCCAGCAGTTCCGCGGCACTATCCTACAATGAGCAGTTCTTC	CASSSAALSYNEQFF
.	TRBJ1-5	.	TRBV20-1	TGCAGTGCCGAATCAGGGGCAGGAGACCGTAGTCAGCCCCAGCATTTT	CSAESGAGDRSQPQHF
.	TRBJ1-1	few	TRBV12-3/TRBV12-4	TGTGCCAGCCTTCTCGCGAACACTGAAGCTTTCTTT	CASLLANTEAFF
TRBD1	TRBJ2-3	few	TRBV3-1	TGTGCCAGCAGGCACGGGACAGTTAGCACAGATACGCAGTATTTT	CASRHGTVSTDTQYF
.	TRBJ2-3	few	TRBV29-1	TGCAGCGTTGAAGATCGTAGGACCGTTCTTAGCACAGATACGCAGTATTTT	CSVEDRRTVLSTDTQYF
TRBD2	TRBJ2-1	.	TRBV14	TGTGCCAGCAGCCTTAGCGGGGTTTCCTACAATGAGCAGTTCTTC	CASSLSGVSYNEQFF